This entry features one T cell receptor beta chain sequence. The antigen remains undetermined. Other DNA sequences of this sample code for an identical CDR3. Sequenced by immunoSEQ multiplex PCR; TCRdb stores in-frame clones only, minus some. The sample shows 110,000 to 150,000 clones, around 93% of them seen only once. These data originate in a study of cytomegalovirus exposure and HLA in healthy donors. Study overall: In a later analysis, it was reported that the 110 or so validation repertoires had been produced on the same platform as the 700 or so repertoires belonging to the first cohort.

The study's findings and limits: Per published reports, the classifier diagnosed cytomegalovirus status with high specificity and sensitivity. A few of the chains that were CMV-associated were confirmed in vitro to be specific for CMV antigens. While the bulk of TCR sequences proved rare, some public TCRs turned up in many donors.

Trimming cost V 4 bases and J 0 bases; bases outside gene matches: 5. Germline lookup yields CDR1 SGHNT and CDR2 YYREEE (reference sequence). The CDR3 length is 16 residues. This chain uses TRBV5-4 with TRBJ2-3, with 10 bases identical to TRBD2. The sequencing input was PBMCs. The source is a man in his late teens or twenties in good health and CMV-seropositive. For the CDR3, the DNA is TGTGCCAGCAGCCCACGGACTAGCGGCAGCACAGATACGCAGTATTTT. Translation: CASSPRTSGSTDTQYF.